Given below is one T cell receptor (beta chain) in context. As yet, its antigen is unknown. This record belongs to a study of shared clonotypes between healthy human individuals. Study-level results: Non-shared clonotypes showed lower generation probabilities than clonotypes common to all four donors.

This CDR3 is built from 14 residues. Looked up from germline, CDR1 is SGHTS and CDR2 is YDEGEE. Trimming took 4 bases from V and 0 from J, leaving 11 bases between them. Method: immunoSEQ multiplex PCR; TCRdb's copy keeps in-frame clones and lacks some. This repertoire shows some 600,000 clones, approximately 96% found once; its top ten account for roughly 0.12%. CD45RO-negative, CCR7-selected cells formed the naive CD8 fraction, which excluded terminally differentiated effector memory CD45RA+ cells. This chain links TRBV5-8 with TRBJ2-7, with no clear D. The sample consisted of naive CD8+ T cells sorted from blood. The source is a woman between 25 and 40 years old in good health. This chain's CDR3 is CASSETPSSYEQYF. Written as DNA, the CDR3 is TGTGCCAGCAGCGAGACACCGAGCTCCTACGAGCAGTACTTC.